This entry is about one T cell receptor (beta chain). Trimming removed 8 bases from V and 7 bases from J; junction bases left unmatched: 12. CDR1 and CDR2 (germline): MNHEY, SMNVEV (reference sequence). The CDR3 is 14 amino acids. This record belongs to a study of blood T cell repertoires in COVID-19. Turning to the study itself: Samples of COVID-19 (acute and convalescent) were obtained from the United States, Italy and Spain. T cells, B-cell-depleted T cells, or PBMCs supplied cDNA or gDNA.

Authors' data handling: Amplified reference gene primers provided the basis for estimating nucleated cell counts. The method was immunoSEQ multiplex PCR; TCRdb's version includes in-frame clones alone and lacks a portion of them. That table supplies the V and J calls and clone size; D and trimming were determined from the DNA. The top ten hold 15% to 20% of the sample, which has some 200,000 clones, about 85% seen once. Sample: peripheral blood. This sequence was found in a woman of 80 years or more with active or convalescent COVID-19. The rearrangement joins TRBV27 to TRBJ1-2; 8 nucleotides line up with TRBD1. The CDR3 DNA reads TGTGCCAGCCGACAGTCAGGGGGCGATCCTGGCTACACCTTC. It encodes CASRQSGGDPGYTF.